These 27 T cell receptor beta chains share one sample of origin, sequenced in a study of CD8 T cells in ankylosing spondylitis. Study-level results: A motif in TCR beta, a set of seven to nine highly homologous variants, appeared characteristic of ankylosing spondylitis blood.

A single record per CDR3 protein comes from TCRdb applying MiXCR to the 5' RACE reads. Of around 430,000 distinct CDR3 sequences in the sample, 17% were seen once. Their cognate antigens are unknown. The specimen was blood, either unsorted or a sorted T cell fraction (not recorded which). The source of these receptors is a male donor with ankylosing spondylitis.

This clonotype came up a few times. The chain recombines TRBV12-3 or TRBV12-4 with TRBJ2-5, with 11 bases identical to TRBD2. Trimming cost V 7 bases and J 2 bases; bases outside gene matches: 6. This CDR3 region has 15 residues. This CDR3 reads CASNLAGGPQETQYF. The CDR3 bases are TGTGCCAGCAACCTAGCGGGGGGACCTCAAGAGACCCAGTACTTC.

V and J are TRBV18 and TRBJ1-5, with D unresolved. The CDR3 contains 13 residues. The germline gives CDR1 KGHSH, CDR2 LQKENI. V was trimmed by 2 bases and J by 7 bases, leaving 9 bases between them. CDR3 sequence reads: CASSPGVDQPQHF. For the CDR3, the DNA is TGTGCCAGCTCACCAGGGGTAGACCAGCCCCAGCATTTT.

The chain links TRBV4-1 to TRBJ2-3, with no clear D. This CDR3 comprises 13 residues. The germline V and J ends were trimmed by 1 base and 1 base, with 3 bases remaining between them. The germline V gene has CDR1 MGHRA and CDR2 YSYEKL. The CDR3 DNA reads as TGCGCCAGCAGCCAAGCTGGCACAGATACGCAGTATTTT. Translation gives CASSQAGTDTQYF.

Points on this clonotype: This may arise from a read error, as a much more abundant clone is one base away. This sequence joins TRBV6-1 and TRBJ2-7; 10 bases map to TRBD1. The V segment lost 4 bases and the J segment 2 bases; nucleotides outside the gene matches: 5. Germline-derived CDR1 and CDR2 are MNHNS and SASEGT. There are 15 residues in the CDR3. CDR3 nucleotide sequence: TGTGCCAGCAGTGGCCGGGACAGGGGCCCCTACGAGCAGTACTTC. This gives the protein CASSGRDRGPYEQYF.

This clonotype occurred many times. This sequence joins TRBV10-3 and TRBJ2-3, with TRBD1 matching 8 bases. The CDR3 runs 19 residues. After removal of 6 bases from V and 4 bases from J, the junction contained 21 bases not matched to a gene. CDR1 is ENHRY, CDR2 SYGVKD, per germline. The CDR3 loop is CAIRASGQALPRLSDTQYF. CDR3 in DNA: TGTGCCATCAGAGCCTCGGGACAGGCCCTCCCCCGGTTATCAGATACGCAGTATTTT.

This chain connects TRBV5-1 to TRBJ2-2, with D possibly matching TRBD2 (5 bases). Trimming left V 0 bases short and J 3 bases short, with 9 bases between. Germline loops: CDR1 SGHRS, CDR2 YFSETQ. The CDR3 covers 15 residues. CDR3 in DNA: TGCGCCAGCAGCTTGGTGGGAGTGTACACCGGGGAGCTGTTTTTT. Its translation: CASSLVGVYTGELFF.

CDR3 residues: CATSRGRVGYEQYF. For the CDR3, the DNA is TGTGCCACCAGCAGAGGCAGGGTAGGGTACGAGCAGTACTTC. The chain joins TRBV15 to TRBJ2-7; maybe TRBD1 (5 bases). V lost 1 base, J lost 4 bases, and 11 bases lay in between. The CDR3 runs to 14 residues. Germline V gene data show CDR1 as LNHNV and CDR2 as YYDKDF (reference sequence).

In its sample, this clonotype was seen a few times. V is TRBV20-1 and J is TRBJ2-1; a possible D gene is TRBD2 (7 bases). The CDR3 has 14 amino acids. Germline CDR1 DFQATT, CDR2 SNEGSKA (reference sequence). The V gene lost 8 bases and the J gene lost 2 bases, with 16 bases spanning the gap. CDR3 amino acids: CSLSGGLAYNEQFF. The CDR3 nucleotides read TGCAGTCTTTCGGGGGGCCTCGCCTACAATGAGCAGTTCTTC.

The genes are TRBV12-3 or TRBV12-4 and TRBJ2-3; D possibly corresponds to TRBD2 (5 bases). The CDR3 extends over 14 amino acids. V lost 6 bases and J lost 2, with 12 bases in between. In nucleotides, the CDR3 is TGTGCCAGCAGCTTTCGGGAATACACAGATACGCAGTATTTT. Translation gives CASSFREYTDTQYF.

This clonotype was observed a handful of times. The chain couples TRBV30 to TRBJ1-1, with D unclear. CDR3 length: 13 amino acids. Germline V lookup: CDR1 GTSNPN, CDR2 SVGIG (reference sequence). The V gene lost 1 base and the J gene lost 5 bases, with 11 bases spanning the gap. CDR3 DNA: TGTGCCTGGAGTGGGGCCCGGGGTACTGAAGCTTTCTTT. Protein: CAWSGARGTEAFF.

This chain joins TRBV6-1 and TRBJ1-5; the D is unclear. V gave up 8 bases and J gave up 3 bases, with 11 bases separating them. Germline loops: CDR1 MNHNS, CDR2 SASEGT. This CDR3 has 13 residues. This CDR3 reads CASEDNYNQPQHF. CDR3 nucleotides: TGTGCCAGCGAAGACAATTACAATCAGCCCCAGCATTTT.

This clonotype was found a few times. V gene TRBV5-1 combines with J gene TRBJ2-3; D remains unclear. V was clipped by 0 bases and J by 10 bases, with 12 bases between them. Germline values: CDR1 SGHRS, CDR2 YFSETQ. The CDR3 contains 13 residues. The CDR3 region has the DNA TGCGCCAGCAGCTTGGCGGACCGTGGGGCGCAGTATTTT. Its protein is CASSLADRGAQYF. The full variable domain, its missing parts supplied by reference TRBV5-1 and TRBJ2-3, is KAGVTQTPRYLIKTRGQQVTLSCSPISGHRSVSWYQQTPGQGLQFLFEYFSETQRNKGNFPGRFSGRQFSNSRSEMNVSTLELGDSALYLCASSLADRGAQYFGPGTRLTVL.

This clonotype has a handful of counts. The chain employs TRBV12-3 or TRBV12-4 and TRBJ1-2; D is perhaps TRBD1 (6 bases). V was cut by 6 bases and J by 5 bases, with 19 bases left in between. This CDR3 region has 15 residues. The CDR3 DNA reads TGTGCCAGCAGCCGGGGTCAGGGGTTTGGATATGGCTACACCTTC. As protein: CASSRGQGFGYGYTF.

This sequence joins TRBV20-1 and TRBJ1-3; no clear D. V was cut by 6 bases and J by 1 base, with 10 bases left in between. The CDR3 spans 13 residues. Germline V gene data show CDR1 as DFQATT and CDR2 as SNEGSKA (reference sequence). In nucleotides, the CDR3 is TGCAGTGCCCAATCTGCGTCTGGAAACACCATATATTTT. Translation gives CSAQSASGNTIYF.

J is TRBJ2-3 and V is TRBV7-8; 15 nucleotides agree with TRBD2. The CDR3 spans 18 residues. With 5 bases clipped from V and 5 bases from J, the junction kept 11 bases outside the gene matches. CDR1 SGHVS and CDR2 FQNEAQ come from the germline V gene. The CDR3 loop is CASSPRGLAGGSVDTQYF. The DNA for the CDR3 is TGTGCCAGCAGCCCGCGCGGACTAGCGGGGGGGAGTGTAGATACGCAGTATTTT.

This chain uses TRBV3-1 with TRBJ2-7; D ambiguous. Trimming took 1 base from V and 5 from J, leaving 9 bases between them. The CDR3 runs to 13 residues. Germline V gene data show CDR1 as LGHDT and CDR2 as YNNKEL (reference sequence). This CDR3 reads CASSQGVGNEQYF. For the CDR3, the DNA is TGTGCCAGCAGCCAAGGGGTTGGGAACGAGCAGTACTTC.

The rearrangement links TRBV28 to TRBJ2-5, with a tentative D call TRBD2 (6 bases). The V gene's germline CDR1 is MDHEN and CDR2 SYDVKM. V gave up 3 bases and J gave up 2 bases, with 16 bases separating them. This CDR3 has 16 amino acids. The CDR3 here is CASSFRELGPQETQYF. The CDR3 DNA reads TGTGCCAGCAGTTTTCGGGAGCTCGGACCACAAGAGACCCAGTACTTC. The variable domain in full, completed from reference TRBV28 and TRBJ2-5, reads DVKVTQSSRYLVKRTGEKVFLECVQDMDHENMFWYRQDPGLGLRLIYFSYDVKMKEKGDIPEGYSVSREKKERFSLILESASTNQTSMYLCASSFRELGPQETQYFGPGTRLLVL.

The gene calls are TRBV7-2 and TRBJ2-1; TRBD2 aligns across 8 bases. CDR1 is SGHTA, CDR2 FQGNSA, per germline. V lost 5 bases and J lost 0; bases outside the gene matches: 6. The CDR3 has 16 amino acids. The CDR3 loop reads CASSPRSGSSYNEQFF. CDR3 bases: TGTGCCAGCAGCCCCCGAAGCGGGAGCTCCTACAATGAGCAGTTCTTC.

This rearrangement joins TRBV10-3 to TRBJ1-5; D gene uncertain. V was trimmed by 6 bases and J by 2 bases, leaving 11 bases between them. Germline V CDR1 and CDR2: ENHRY, SYGVKD. The CDR3 is made up of 14 amino acids. The CDR3 is CAIRGVGGNQPQHF. As DNA, the CDR3 is TGTGCCATCAGAGGAGTTGGTGGCAATCAGCCCCAGCATTTT.

The gene calls are TRBV20-1 and TRBJ2-6; tentatively, D is TRBD2 (5 bases). The CDR3 covers 16 residues. The V gene lost 3 bases and the J gene lost 4 bases, with 16 bases spanning the gap. Germline V CDR1 and CDR2: DFQATT, SNEGSKA (reference sequence). The CDR3 sequence is CSARDLASSGANVLTF. The CDR3 DNA reads TGCAGTGCTAGGGACCTAGCTAGCTCAGGGGCCAACGTCCTGACTTTC.

This clonotype has just one count. The V gene is TRBV18, the J gene TRBJ1-1; D remains ambiguous. The CDR3 spans 13 residues. Germline V gives CDR1 KGHSH, CDR2 LQKENI. V shed 5 bases and J shed 4 bases, with 11 bases lying between them. The CDR3 nucleotides read TGTGCCAGCTCAAGCAGGTGGGTCACTGAAGCTTTCTTT. Its protein is CASSSRWVTEAFF.

The rearrangement joins TRBV29-1 to TRBJ2-1; TRBD2 is a possible D gene (5 bases). The CDR3 length is 11 residues. V was pared by 3 bases and J by 7 bases, with 7 bases between. CDR1 is SQVTM and CDR2 is ANQGSEA in the germline V gene. In DNA, the CDR3 is TGCAGCGTTGATGGCGGGAATGAGCAGTTCTTC. Translated: CSVDGGNEQFF.

This clonotype was observed a handful of times. CDR3 in amino acids: CASSSNGGDGSYNEQFF. CDR3 nucleotide sequence: TGTGCCAGCAGCTCCAACGGGGGGGACGGGTCCTACAATGAGCAGTTCTTC. The chain employs TRBV7-3 and TRBJ2-1, with 8 nucleotides matching TRBD2. CDR1 and CDR2 from the germline V gene are SGHTA and FQGTGA. V lost 4 bases, J lost 1 base, and 9 bases stayed unmatched. The CDR3 runs to 17 residues.

The rearrangement links TRBV25-1 to TRBJ2-2; tentatively, D is TRBD2 (5 bases). CDR1 and CDR2 from the germline V gene are MGHDK and SYGVNS. Deletions cut 6 bases from V and 0 bases from J, with 11 bases between. The CDR3 sequence is 15 residues long. Here the CDR3 DNA reads TGTGCCAGCAGAGAGGGCCAGGCGAACACCGGGGAGCTGTTTTTT. The encoded protein is CASREGQANTGELFF.

This sequence joins TRBV5-1 and TRBJ1-2, with D possibly being TRBD1 (6 bases). This CDR3 spans 14 amino acids. With 7 bases removed from V and 4 bases from J, the gap between germline ends came to 17 bases. The germline gives CDR1 SGHRS, CDR2 YFSETQ. The CDR3 DNA sequence: TGCGCCAGCGGGTGGGGGGGCGCCGGCTATGGCTACACCTTC. Translated, it gives CASGWGGAGYGYTF.

A few counts support this clonotype. The CDR3 DNA is TGTGCCAGCAGCCAAGACAGGGGGACAGGGGCGACCCAGTACTTC. It specifies CASSQDRGTGATQYF. V usage is TRBV14 and J usage is TRBJ2-5, with 10 bases that match TRBD1. This CDR3 region has 15 residues. J gave up 7 bases and V 0 bases, and 5 bases lay outside the gene matches. The germline V gene encodes CDR1 SGHDN and CDR2 FVKESK.

This rearrangement joins TRBV24-1 to TRBJ2-3; TRBD2 matches 13 bases. The junction had 9 bases not matched to a gene; V was cut back by 4 bases and J by 6 bases. The CDR3 spans 17 residues. Germline assignment: CDR1 KGHDR and CDR2 SFDVKD. For the CDR3, the DNA is TGTGCCACCAGTGACCCTGGACTAGCGGGAGTTACGGATACGCAGTATTTT. Its translation is CATSDPGLAGVTDTQYF.